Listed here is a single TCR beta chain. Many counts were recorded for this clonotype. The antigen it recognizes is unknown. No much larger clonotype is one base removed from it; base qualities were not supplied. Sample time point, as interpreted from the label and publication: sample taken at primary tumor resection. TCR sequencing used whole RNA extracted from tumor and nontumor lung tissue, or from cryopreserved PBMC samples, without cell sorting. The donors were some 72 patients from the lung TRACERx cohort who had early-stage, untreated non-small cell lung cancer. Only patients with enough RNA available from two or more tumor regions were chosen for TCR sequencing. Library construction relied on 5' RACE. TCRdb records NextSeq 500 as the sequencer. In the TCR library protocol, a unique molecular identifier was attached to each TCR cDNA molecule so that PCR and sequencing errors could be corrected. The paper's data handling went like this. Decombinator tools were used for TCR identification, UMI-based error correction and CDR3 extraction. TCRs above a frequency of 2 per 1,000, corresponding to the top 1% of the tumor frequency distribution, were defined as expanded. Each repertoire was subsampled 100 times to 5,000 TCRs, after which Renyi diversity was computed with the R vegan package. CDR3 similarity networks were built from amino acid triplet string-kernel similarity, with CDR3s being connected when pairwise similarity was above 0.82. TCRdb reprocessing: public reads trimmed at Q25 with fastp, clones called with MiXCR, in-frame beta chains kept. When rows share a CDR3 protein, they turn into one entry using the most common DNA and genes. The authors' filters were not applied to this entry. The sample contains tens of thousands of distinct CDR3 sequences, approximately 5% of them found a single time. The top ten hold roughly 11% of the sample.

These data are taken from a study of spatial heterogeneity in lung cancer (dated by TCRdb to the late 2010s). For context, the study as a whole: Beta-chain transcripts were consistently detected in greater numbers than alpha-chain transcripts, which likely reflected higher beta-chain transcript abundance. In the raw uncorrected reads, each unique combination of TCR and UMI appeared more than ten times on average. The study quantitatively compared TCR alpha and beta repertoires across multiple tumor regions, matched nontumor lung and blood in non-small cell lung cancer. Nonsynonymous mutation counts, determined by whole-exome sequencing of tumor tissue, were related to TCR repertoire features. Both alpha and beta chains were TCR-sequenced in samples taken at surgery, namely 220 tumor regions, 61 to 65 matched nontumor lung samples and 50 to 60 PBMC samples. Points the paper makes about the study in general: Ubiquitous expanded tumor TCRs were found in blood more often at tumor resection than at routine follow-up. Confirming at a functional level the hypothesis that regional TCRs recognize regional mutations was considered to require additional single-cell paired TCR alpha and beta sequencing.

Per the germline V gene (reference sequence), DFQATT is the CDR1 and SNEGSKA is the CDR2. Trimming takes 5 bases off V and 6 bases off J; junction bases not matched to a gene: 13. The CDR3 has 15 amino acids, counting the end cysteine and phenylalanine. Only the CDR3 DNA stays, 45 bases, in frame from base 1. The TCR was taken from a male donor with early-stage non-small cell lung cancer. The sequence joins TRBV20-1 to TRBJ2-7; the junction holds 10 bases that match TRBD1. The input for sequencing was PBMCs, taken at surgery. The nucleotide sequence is TGCAGTGCTCCCCGTTCCGGGACAGGGGACCTCGAGCAGTACTTC. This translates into CSAPRSGTGDLEQYF.